What follows are 11 T cell receptor beta chains derived from one specimen sequenced in a study of blood T cell repertoires in COVID-19. TCRdb's copy holds only in-frame clones and misses some; the assay was immunoSEQ multiplex PCR. The repertoire includes over 200,000 clones, approximately 88% of them detected once, and approximately 2.3% sits in the top ten. Sequences were obtained from PBMCs or T cells enriched from blood (not recorded which). All receptors come from a woman aged 40 to 49 with acute COVID-19.

This sequence joins TRBV19 and TRBJ1-2; a possible D gene is TRBD1 (5 bases). CDR3 length: 11 amino acids. Germline V gene data show CDR1 as LNHDA and CDR2 as SQIVND (reference sequence). Between the trimmed V and J ends, which lost 10 bases and 4 bases, there was a span of 10 bases. CDR3 nucleotides: TGTGCCATCGGGACTAGCTATGGCTACACCTTC. This gives the protein CAIGTSYGYTF.

This clone was counted a single time. CDR3 nucleotides: TGTGCCAGCGCCCGGGGAAGCAACTATGGCTACACCTTC. This codes for CASARGSNYGYTF. The rearrangement uses TRBV7-9 and TRBJ1-2; D unresolved. Germline CDR1 is SEHNR and CDR2 is FQNEAQ (reference sequence). Trimming cost V 8 bases and J 2 bases, with 12 bases left between them. CDR3 length equals 13 residues.

This chain links TRBV27 with TRBJ2-5; 10 nucleotides line up with TRBD2. CDR1 is MNHEY, CDR2 SMNVEV, per germline (reference sequence). V dropped 2 bases and J dropped 4; count of bases not matched to a gene: 7. CDR3 length: 16 amino acids. CDR3 loop: CASSLRLAGAGETQYF. Written as DNA, the CDR3 is TGTGCCAGCAGTTTACGGCTAGCGGGAGCTGGAGAGACCCAGTACTTC.

V is TRBV20-1 and J is TRBJ1-2, with a weak D call TRBD1 (5 bases). The CDR3 is 11 amino acids. Germline values: CDR1 DFQATT, CDR2 SNEGSKA (reference sequence). Trimming removed 5 bases at V and 8 bases at J, with 12 bases between. The chain's CDR3 is CSAQDSDGYTF. The CDR3 bases are TGCAGTGCTCAAGACAGTGACGGCTACACCTTC.

The chain combines TRBV5-1 with TRBJ2-3; 14 bases fit TRBD2. Losses at the gene ends were 3 bases for V and 1 base for J; bases not matched to a gene: 4. Germline CDR1 SGHRS, CDR2 YFSETQ. The CDR3 is 17 amino acids. CDR3 nucleotide sequence: TGCGCCAGCAGCTCTCTGACTAGCGGGAGGGGCACAGATACGCAGTATTTT. Translating gives CASSSLTSGRGTDTQYF.

The V gene is TRBV3-1 (or the pseudogene TRBV3-2), the J gene TRBJ2-3; D gene unclear. Trimming removed 5 bases at V and 3 bases at J, with 9 bases between. Germline V gives CDR1 LGHDT, CDR2 YNNKEL (reference sequence). There are 13 residues in the CDR3. The CDR3 region is CASSALGTDTQYF. The CDR3 DNA is TGTGCCAGCAGCGCCCTCGGGACAGATACGCAGTATTTT.

The rearrangement links TRBV5-6 to TRBJ1-1, with 8 bases fitting TRBD1. In germline, CDR1 is SGHDT, CDR2 YYEEEE. V lost 4 bases to trimming and J lost 12 bases; unmatched junction nucleotides: 11. This CDR3 has 13 residues. CDR3 nucleotide sequence: TGTGCCAGCAGCGACCTCGGACAGGGTGTACCTTTCTTT. This codes for CASSDLGQGVPFF.

Here the CDR3 DNA reads TGTGCCACCAGCGGACAGGGCCTCAACACCGGGGAGCTGTTTTTT. Encoded protein: CATSGQGLNTGELFF. The gene calls are TRBV24-1 and TRBJ2-2; 8 bases agree with TRBD1. The CDR3 loop spans 15 amino acids. The J segment lost 2 bases and the V segment lost 7 bases, leaving 5 bases of the junction unmatched. The germline V gene has CDR1 KGHDR and CDR2 SFDVKD.

This clone was observed many times. The chain combines TRBV5-4 with TRBJ2-1; 14 nucleotides align to TRBD2. After removal of 4 bases from V and 8 bases from J, the junction contained 5 bases not matched to a gene. Germline V gene data show CDR1 as SGHNT and CDR2 as YYREEE (reference sequence). This CDR3 has 15 amino acids. CDR3 DNA sequence: TGTGCCAGCAGCGATCCGACTAGCGGGGGGGATGAGCAGTTCTTC. This translates into CASSDPTSGGDEQFF. Using reference TRBV5-4 and TRBJ2-1 for the parts outside the CDR3, the full variable domain is ETGVTQSPTHLIKTRGQQVTLRCSSQSGHNTVSWYQQALGQGPQFIFQYYREEENGRGNFPPRFSGLQFPNYSSELNVNALELDDSALYLCASSDPTSGGDEQFFGPGTRLTVL.

V and J are TRBV4-2 and TRBJ1-5; D ambiguous. The CDR3 is 13 residues long. Per germline, CDR1 LGHNA and CDR2 YNFKEQ. V dropped 2 bases and J dropped 5 bases, with 7 bases sitting between them. Here the CDR3 reads CASSQQADQPQHF. DNA for the CDR3: TGTGCCAGCAGCCAACAGGCCGATCAGCCCCAGCATTTT.

V gene TRBV5-1 combines with J gene TRBJ1-1; tentatively, D is TRBD1 (5 bases). The CDR3 is 14 amino acids. The ends were cut back, 2 bases at V and 3 bases at J, with 11 bases in the middle. Germline CDR1 and CDR2: SGHRS and YFSETQ. CDR3 in DNA: TGCGCCAGCAGCTTTTATGGGGCGGACACTGAAGCTTTCTTT. This codes for CASSFYGADTEAFF.